This entry lists 10 T cell receptor beta chains sequenced from one sample in a study of Graves' ophthalmopathy and Graves' hyperthyroidism (dated 2018 in TCRdb). The instrument given in TCRdb is Illumina HiSeq 2000. For repertoire sequencing, the TCR beta CDR3 regions were amplified from RNA transcripts. The first round of RT-PCR was done with HTBI primers and the Qiagen OneStep RT-PCR kit, and was followed by a second round of multiplex PCR, then size selection and purification. TCRdb reprocessing: public reads trimmed at Q25 with fastp, clones called with MiXCR, in-frame beta chains kept. Rows with a matching CDR3 protein are joined into one entry that keeps the most common DNA and genes. The sample table contains 150,000 to 200,000 distinct CDR3 sequences; only one count was recorded for 30% to 45% of them. The ten largest clonotypes hold over 7% of the sample. The specimen was peripheral blood. The receptor source for this set is a man aged 25 to 45 with Graves' ophthalmopathy. Donor details come from another sample of the same person, matched by shared clones.

On this clonotype itself: The junction and the germline gene differ at one end; a read error may be behind it. V and J are TRBV6-2 or TRBV6-3 and TRBJ1-5; D is perhaps TRBD1 (6 bases). Germline-derived CDR1 and CDR2 are MNHEY and SVGEGT. The CDR3 runs 16 residues. Here the CDR3 reads CASSSSRDILNQPRHF. For the CDR3, the DNA is TGTGCCAGCAGCTCGAGTCGGGACATATTAAATCAGCCCCGGCATTTT.

The genes are TRBV18 and TRBJ2-5; tentative D call: TRBD2 (5 bases). The V gene's germline CDR1 is KGHSH and CDR2 LQKENI. The CDR3 loop spans 13 amino acids. V lost 5 bases and J 1 base, leaving 8 bases between the germline ends. CDR3 sequence reads: CASSKTSQETQYF. The CDR3 DNA is TGTGCCAGCTCAAAAACTAGCCAAGAGACCCAGTACTTC.

This clonotype was picked up many times. J is TRBJ2-2 and V is TRBV6-2 or TRBV6-3; 7 bases line up with TRBD2. This CDR3 region has 15 residues. V trimming: 8 bases; J trimming: 1 base; junction bases outside the gene matches: 7. CDR1 is MNHEY, CDR2 SVGEGT, per germline. CDR3 in amino acids: CASRPLAENTGELFF. CDR3 coding DNA: TGTGCCAGCCGTCCTCTAGCGGAGAACACCGGGGAGCTGTTTTTT.

This clonotype has at least ten counts. The rearrangement joins TRBV24-1 to TRBJ1-2; D call uncertain. CDR1 KGHDR and CDR2 SFDVKD come from the germline V gene. There are 15 residues in the CDR3. The V end was cut by 2 bases, the J end by 4 bases, with 13 bases between. DNA of the CDR3: TGTGCCACCAGTGATTCAGGATCTGCAGGCTATGGCTACACCTTC. It codes for CATSDSGSAGYGYTF.

This clonotype appeared a few times. This rearrangement joins TRBV28 to TRBJ1-1; TRBD1 matches 9 bases. There are 12 residues in the CDR3. J lost 10 bases, V lost 3 bases, and 3 bases had no gene match. The germline gives CDR1 MDHEN, CDR2 SYDVKM. Here the CDR3 reads CASSLVTGGAFF. The CDR3 DNA follows: TGTGCCAGCAGTTTGGTGACAGGGGGAGCTTTCTTT.

The chain links TRBV19 to TRBJ1-5, with D perhaps matching TRBD1 (5 bases). This CDR3 has 13 residues. Trimming pared 10 bases from V and 9 bases from J, leaving 19 bases between. From germline, CDR1 is LNHDA and CDR2 SQIVND (reference sequence). In nucleotides, the CDR3 is TGTGCCACCTCCGGAGGTGGAGGGGTGCCCCAGCATTTT. This translates into CATSGGGGVPQHF.

This rearrangement joins TRBV25-1 to TRBJ2-7; 7 nucleotides agree with TRBD2. V lost 2 bases, J lost 1 base, and 14 bases stayed unmatched. CDR3 length: 18 amino acids. Germline CDR1 reads MGHDK; CDR2 reads SYGVNS. CDR3 DNA sequence: TGTGCCAGCAGTGAAACCACGGGAGGCCATCCGAATTCCTACGAGCAGTACTTC. As protein: CASSETTGGHPNSYEQYF.

The table lists this clonotype with a count of one. The chain uses TRBV24-1 and TRBJ1-2; a possible D gene is TRBD1 (5 bases). Trimming cost V 3 bases and J 5 bases, with 12 bases left between them. The CDR3 extends over 14 amino acids. Looked up from germline, CDR1 is KGHDR and CDR2 is SFDVKD. Here the CDR3 reads CATSDPGRGYGYTF. The CDR3 DNA reads TGTGCCACCAGTGATCCGGGGCGTGGGTATGGCTACACCTTC.

The chain is built from TRBV28 and TRBJ1-5, with 7 bases lining up with TRBD1. The ends lost 6 bases at V and 6 bases at J; junction bases unmatched: 8. The CDR3 is 14 amino acids. Looked up from germline, CDR1 is MDHEN and CDR2 is SYDVKM. The CDR3 is CASSPRGLRQPQHF. The CDR3 region has the DNA TGTGCCAGCAGCCCAAGGGGGCTGCGTCAGCCCCAGCATTTT.

This chain connects TRBV12-3 or TRBV12-4 to TRBJ1-3; D unresolved. V was clipped by 4 bases and J by 0 bases, with 13 bases between them. CDR3 length: 16 amino acids. Here the CDR3 reads CASSSSGETSGNTIYF. The CDR3 DNA reads TGTGCCAGCAGTTCCTCCGGGGAAACCTCTGGAAACACCATATATTTT.